The clone carrying this TCR beta chain occurred a few times. What it recognizes is unknown. The data were taken from a study of post-analysis software for immune sequencing data. Study conclusions and caveats: Those with multiple sclerosis, the patient group, showed significantly lower normalized Chao1 diversity than controls.

Included in the TCR beta cDNA libraries were unique molecular identifiers. One entry per CDR3 protein, called by TCRdb with MiXCR from the PCR reads. The sample includes about 200,000 distinct CDR3 sequences, roughly 30% seen only once; the top ten take 3% to 3.5%. Sequencing input: blood. The receptor was isolated from a girl under 18 with multiple sclerosis.

For the CDR3, the DNA is TGTGCCATCAGTTGGCGGACTAGCGGGGGCGGGACAGATACGCAGTATTTT. The encoded protein is CAISWRTSGGGTDTQYF. The chain carries TRBV10-3 and TRBJ2-3, with 13 bases fitting TRBD2. V was clipped by 5 bases and J by 3 bases; unmatched bases: 8. The CDR3 totals 17 residues. From germline, CDR1 is ENHRY and CDR2 SYGVKD.